This TCR beta chain was obtained from a study of tumor and adjacent non-tumor tissue in lung cancer. Overall study context: Patients comprised eleven to twelve adenocarcinoma, a couple of squamous cell carcinoma and 1 small cell lung cancer. Samples averaged roughly 4.2 million productive TCRbeta reads each.

This sample's RNA came from whole unsorted tissue. The normal lung tissue was taken more than 3 cm from the tumor edge. As regards this clonotype: What it recognizes is unknown. At one end the junction does not follow the germline gene, possibly because of a read error.

A modified ARM-PCR protocol with three rounds of nested PCR amplified TCRbeta. TCRdb itself ran the multiplex PCR reads through MiXCR, one entry per CDR3 protein. The sample shows 90,000 to 100,000 distinct CDR3 sequences, around three quarters of them seen only once. Notes on the study in general: Compared with tumor, normal lung showed significantly lower TCR diversity.

The germline CDR1 and CDR2 sequences are SGHAT and FQNNGV. The CDR3 runs to 15 residues. Sequencing was done on a sample of distant non-tumor lung tissue. V is TRBV11-2 and J is TRBJ2-2; D remains ambiguous. This clonotype was sampled from a man aged 55-75 years with small cell lung cancer. CDR3 sequence: CASSLVWSNIGELFF. For the CDR3, the DNA is TGTGCCAGTAGCTTAGTGTGGTCGAACATCGGGGAGCTGTTTTTT. Drawing the rest from reference TRBV11-2 and TRBJ2-2, the complete variable domain is EAGVAQSPRYKIIEKRQSVAFWCNPISGHATLYWYQQILGQGPKLLIQFQNNGVVDDSQLPKDRFSAERLKGVDSTLKIQPAKLEDSAVYLCASSLVWSNIGELFFGEGSRLTVL.